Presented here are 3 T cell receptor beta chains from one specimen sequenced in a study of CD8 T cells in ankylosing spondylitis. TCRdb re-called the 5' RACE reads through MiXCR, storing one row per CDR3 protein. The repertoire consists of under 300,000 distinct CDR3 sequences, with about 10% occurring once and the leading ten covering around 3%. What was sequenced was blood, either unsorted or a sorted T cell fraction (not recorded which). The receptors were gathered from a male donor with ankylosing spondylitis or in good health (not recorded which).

The CDR3 reads CASSYGYTYEQYF. The DNA of the CDR3 is TGTGCCAGCAGTTACGGCTATACCTACGAGCAGTACTTC. The V gene is TRBV6-6, the J gene TRBJ2-7; no reliable D call. The CDR3 consists of 13 residues. Trimming removed 2 bases at V and 2 bases at J, with 7 bases between. Per the germline V gene, CDR1 is MNHNY and CDR2 is SVGAGI (reference sequence).

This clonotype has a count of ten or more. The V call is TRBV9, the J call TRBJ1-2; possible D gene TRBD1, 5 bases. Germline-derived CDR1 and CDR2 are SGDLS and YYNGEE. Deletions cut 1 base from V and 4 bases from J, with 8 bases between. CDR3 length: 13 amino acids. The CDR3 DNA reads TGTGCCAGCAGCGTACAGGGTAGCTATGGCTACACCTTC. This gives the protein CASSVQGSYGYTF.

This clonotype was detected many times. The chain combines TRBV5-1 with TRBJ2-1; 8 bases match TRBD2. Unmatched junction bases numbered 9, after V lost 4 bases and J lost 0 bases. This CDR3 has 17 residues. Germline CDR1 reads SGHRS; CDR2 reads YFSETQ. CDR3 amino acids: CASSLYFSGTSYNEQFF. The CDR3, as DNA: TGCGCCAGCAGCCTATACTTTAGCGGGACCTCCTACAATGAGCAGTTCTTC.